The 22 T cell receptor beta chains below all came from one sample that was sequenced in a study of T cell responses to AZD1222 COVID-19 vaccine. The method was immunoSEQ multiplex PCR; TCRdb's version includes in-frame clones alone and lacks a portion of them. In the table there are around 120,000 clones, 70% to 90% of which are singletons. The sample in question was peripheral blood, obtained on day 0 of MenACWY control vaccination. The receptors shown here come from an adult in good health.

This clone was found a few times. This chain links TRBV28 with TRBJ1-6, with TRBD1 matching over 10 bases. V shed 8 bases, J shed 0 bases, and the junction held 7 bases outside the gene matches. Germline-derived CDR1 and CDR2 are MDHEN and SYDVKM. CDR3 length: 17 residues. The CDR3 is CASAGQGKASYNSPLHF. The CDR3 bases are TGTGCCAGCGCGGGACAGGGGAAAGCCTCCTATAATTCACCCCTCCACTTT.

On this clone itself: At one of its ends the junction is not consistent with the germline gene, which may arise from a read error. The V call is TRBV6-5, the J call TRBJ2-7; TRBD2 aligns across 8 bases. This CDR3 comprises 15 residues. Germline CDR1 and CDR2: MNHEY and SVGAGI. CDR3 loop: CASRYGAGGDYEQYF. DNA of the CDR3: TGTGCCAGCCGTTATGGGGCGGGGGGAGACTACGAGCAGTACTTC.

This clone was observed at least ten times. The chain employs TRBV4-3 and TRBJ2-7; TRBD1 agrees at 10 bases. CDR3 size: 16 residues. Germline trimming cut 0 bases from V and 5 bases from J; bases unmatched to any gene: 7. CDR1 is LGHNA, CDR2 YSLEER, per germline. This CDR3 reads CASSQDPTGGRNEQYF. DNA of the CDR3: TGCGCCAGCAGCCAAGACCCGACAGGGGGCCGAAACGAGCAGTACTTC.

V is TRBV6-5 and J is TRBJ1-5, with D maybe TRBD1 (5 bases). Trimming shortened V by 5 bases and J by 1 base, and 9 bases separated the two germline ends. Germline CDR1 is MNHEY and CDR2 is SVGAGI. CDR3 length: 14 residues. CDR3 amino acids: CASSRDRSNQPQHF. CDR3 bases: TGTGCCAGCAGTCGCGACAGAAGCAATCAGCCCCAGCATTTT.

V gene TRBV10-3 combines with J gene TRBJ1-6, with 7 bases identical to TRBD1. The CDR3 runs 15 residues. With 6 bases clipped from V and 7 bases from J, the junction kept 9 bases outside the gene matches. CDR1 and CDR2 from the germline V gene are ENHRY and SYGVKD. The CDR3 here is CAISGTASSNSPLHF. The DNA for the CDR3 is TGTGCCATCAGCGGGACAGCAAGTTCCAATTCACCCCTCCACTTT.

The CDR3 sequence: CASTPDRDNQPQHF. The DNA of the CDR3 is TGTGCCAGCACCCCAGACAGGGACAATCAGCCCCAGCATTTT. The chain combines TRBV6-2 or TRBV6-3 with TRBJ1-5; 7 bases align to TRBD1. Per germline, CDR1 MNHEY and CDR2 SVGEGT. V lost 7 bases, J lost 3 bases, and 6 bases stayed unmatched. This CDR3 contains 14 residues.

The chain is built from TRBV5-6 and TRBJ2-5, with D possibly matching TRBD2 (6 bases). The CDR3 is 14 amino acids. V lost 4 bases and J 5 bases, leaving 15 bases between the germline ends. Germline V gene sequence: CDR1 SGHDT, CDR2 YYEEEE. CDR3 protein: CASSPSGGWETQYF. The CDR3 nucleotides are TGTGCCAGCAGCCCTTCCGGGGGTTGGGAGACCCAGTACTTC.

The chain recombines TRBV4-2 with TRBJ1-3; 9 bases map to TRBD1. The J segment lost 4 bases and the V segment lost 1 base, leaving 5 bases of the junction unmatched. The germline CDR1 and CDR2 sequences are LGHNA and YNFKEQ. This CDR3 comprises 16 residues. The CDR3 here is CASSQVRTGVGNTIYF. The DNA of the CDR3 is TGTGCCAGCAGCCAAGTTAGGACAGGGGTAGGAAACACCATATATTTT.

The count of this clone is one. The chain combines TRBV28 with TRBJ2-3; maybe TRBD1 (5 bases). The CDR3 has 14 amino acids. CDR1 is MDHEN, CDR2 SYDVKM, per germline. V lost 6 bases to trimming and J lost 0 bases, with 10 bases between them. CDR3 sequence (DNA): TGTGCCAGCAGCCTGACAGCTAGCACAGATACGCAGTATTTT. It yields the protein CASSLTASTDTQYF.

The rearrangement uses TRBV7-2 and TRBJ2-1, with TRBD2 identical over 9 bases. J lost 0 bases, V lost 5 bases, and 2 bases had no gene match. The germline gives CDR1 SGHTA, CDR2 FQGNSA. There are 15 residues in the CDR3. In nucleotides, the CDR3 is TGTGCCAGCAGCCGTAGCGGGAGCTCCTACAATGAGCAGTTCTTC. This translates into CASSRSGSSYNEQFF.

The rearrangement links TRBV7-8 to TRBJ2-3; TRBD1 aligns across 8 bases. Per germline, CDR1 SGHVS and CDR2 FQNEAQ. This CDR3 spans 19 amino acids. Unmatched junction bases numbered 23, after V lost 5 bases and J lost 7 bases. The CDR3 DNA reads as TGTGCCAGCAGCCCCCATCGGTGGGCGCGCGGGACAGGTACATATACGCAGTATTTT. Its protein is CASSPHRWARGTGTYTQYF.

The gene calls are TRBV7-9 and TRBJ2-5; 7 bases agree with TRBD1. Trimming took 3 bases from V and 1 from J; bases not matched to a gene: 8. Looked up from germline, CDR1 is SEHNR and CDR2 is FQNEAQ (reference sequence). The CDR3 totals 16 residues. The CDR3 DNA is TGTGCCAGCAGCTTTGAACATTGGACAGGCCAAGAGACCCAGTACTTC. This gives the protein CASSFEHWTGQETQYF.

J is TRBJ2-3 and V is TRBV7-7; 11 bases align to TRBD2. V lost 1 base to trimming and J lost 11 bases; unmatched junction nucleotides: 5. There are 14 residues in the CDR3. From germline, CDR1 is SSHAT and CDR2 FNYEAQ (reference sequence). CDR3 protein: CASSLGHTSGGQYF. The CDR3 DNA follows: TGTGCCAGCAGCTTAGGGCATACTAGCGGGGGGCAGTATTTT.

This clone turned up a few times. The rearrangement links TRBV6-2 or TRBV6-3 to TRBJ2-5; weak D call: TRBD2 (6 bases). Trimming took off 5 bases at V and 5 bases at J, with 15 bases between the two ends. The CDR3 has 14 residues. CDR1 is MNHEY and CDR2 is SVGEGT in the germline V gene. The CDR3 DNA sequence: TGTGCCAGCAGTAACCCCCCGCGGGGTGAGACCCAGTACTTC. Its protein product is CASSNPPRGETQYF.

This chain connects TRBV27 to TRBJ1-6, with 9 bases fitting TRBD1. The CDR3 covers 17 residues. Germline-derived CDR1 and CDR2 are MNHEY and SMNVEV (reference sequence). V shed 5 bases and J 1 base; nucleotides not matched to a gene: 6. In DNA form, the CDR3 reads TGTGCCAGCAGTCCGGGGACAGGGATGTCCTATAATTCACCCCTCCACTTT. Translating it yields CASSPGTGMSYNSPLHF.

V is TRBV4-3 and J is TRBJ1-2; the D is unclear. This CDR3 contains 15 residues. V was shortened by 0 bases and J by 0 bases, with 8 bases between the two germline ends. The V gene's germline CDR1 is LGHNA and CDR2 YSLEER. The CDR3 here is CASSQDPPANYGYTF. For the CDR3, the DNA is TGCGCCAGCAGCCAAGATCCCCCCGCTAACTATGGCTACACCTTC.

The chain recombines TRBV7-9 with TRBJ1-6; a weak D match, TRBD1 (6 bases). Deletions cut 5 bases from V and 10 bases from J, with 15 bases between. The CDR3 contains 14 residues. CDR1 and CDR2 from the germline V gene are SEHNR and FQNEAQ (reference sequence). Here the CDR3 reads CASSGMAGDSPLHF. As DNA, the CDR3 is TGTGCCAGCAGCGGAATGGCAGGGGACTCACCCCTCCACTTT.

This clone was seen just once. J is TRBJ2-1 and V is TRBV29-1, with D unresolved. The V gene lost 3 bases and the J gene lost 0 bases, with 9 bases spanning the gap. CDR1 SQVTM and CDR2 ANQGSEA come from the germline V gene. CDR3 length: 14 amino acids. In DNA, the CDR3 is TGCAGCGTTGAGGACGTCCCCTCCTACAATGAGCAGTTCTTC. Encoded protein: CSVEDVPSYNEQFF.

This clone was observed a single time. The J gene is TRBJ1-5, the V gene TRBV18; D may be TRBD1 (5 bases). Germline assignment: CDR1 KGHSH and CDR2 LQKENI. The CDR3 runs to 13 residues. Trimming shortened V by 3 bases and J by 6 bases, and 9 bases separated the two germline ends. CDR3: CASSPGEAQPQHF. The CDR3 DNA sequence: TGTGCCAGCTCACCGGGGGAAGCTCAGCCCCAGCATTTT.

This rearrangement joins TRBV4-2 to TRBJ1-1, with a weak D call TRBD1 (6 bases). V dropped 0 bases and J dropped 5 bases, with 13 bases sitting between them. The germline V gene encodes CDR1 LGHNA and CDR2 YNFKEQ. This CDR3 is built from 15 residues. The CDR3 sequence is CASSQDRQGWTEAFF. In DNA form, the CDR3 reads TGTGCCAGCAGCCAAGATCGGCAGGGGTGGACTGAAGCTTTCTTT.

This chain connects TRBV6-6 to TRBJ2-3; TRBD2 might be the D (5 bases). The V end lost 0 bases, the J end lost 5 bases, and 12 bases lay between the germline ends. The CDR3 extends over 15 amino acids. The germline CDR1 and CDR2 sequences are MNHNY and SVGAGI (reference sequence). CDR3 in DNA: TGTGCCAGCAGTTACTCCCCCCCCGGGGTAGATACGCAGTATTTT. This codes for CASSYSPPGVDTQYF.

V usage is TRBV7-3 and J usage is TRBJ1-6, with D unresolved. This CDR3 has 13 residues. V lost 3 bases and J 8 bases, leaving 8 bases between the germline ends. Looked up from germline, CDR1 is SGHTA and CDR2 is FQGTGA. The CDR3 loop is CASSLVAHSPLHF. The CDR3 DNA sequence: TGTGCCAGCAGCTTGGTCGCCCATTCACCCCTCCACTTT.